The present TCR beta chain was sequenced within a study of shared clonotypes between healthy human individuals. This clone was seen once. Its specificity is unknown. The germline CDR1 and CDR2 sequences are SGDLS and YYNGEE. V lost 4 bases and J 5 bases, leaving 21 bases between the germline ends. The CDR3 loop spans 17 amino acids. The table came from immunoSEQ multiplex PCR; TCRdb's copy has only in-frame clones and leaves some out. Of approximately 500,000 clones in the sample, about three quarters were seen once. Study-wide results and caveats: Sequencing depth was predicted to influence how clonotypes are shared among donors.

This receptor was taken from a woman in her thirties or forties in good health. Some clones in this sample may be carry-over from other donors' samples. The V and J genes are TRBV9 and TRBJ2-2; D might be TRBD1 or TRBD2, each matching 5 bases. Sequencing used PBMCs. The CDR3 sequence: CASSPPGRGSGTGELFF. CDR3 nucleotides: TGTGCCAGCAGCCCCCCAGGGCGTGGGAGCGGAACCGGGGAGCTGTTTTTT.